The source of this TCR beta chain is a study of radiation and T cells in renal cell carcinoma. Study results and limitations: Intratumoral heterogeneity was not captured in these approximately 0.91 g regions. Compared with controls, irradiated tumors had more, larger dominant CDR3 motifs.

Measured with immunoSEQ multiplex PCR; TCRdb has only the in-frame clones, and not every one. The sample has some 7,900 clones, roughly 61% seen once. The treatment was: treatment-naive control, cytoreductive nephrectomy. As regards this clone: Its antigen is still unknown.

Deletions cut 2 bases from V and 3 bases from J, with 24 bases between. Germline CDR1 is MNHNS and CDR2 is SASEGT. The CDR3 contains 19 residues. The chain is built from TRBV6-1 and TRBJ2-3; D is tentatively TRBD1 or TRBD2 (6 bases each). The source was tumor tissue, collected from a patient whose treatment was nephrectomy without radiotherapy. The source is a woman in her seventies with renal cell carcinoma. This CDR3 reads CASSENGGGQLLFTDTQYF. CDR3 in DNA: TGTGCCAGCAGTGAAAACGGGGGAGGACAGTTACTTTTTACAGATACGCAGTATTTT.